Presented here are 26 T cell receptor beta chains from one specimen sequenced in a study of T cells in localized non-small cell lung cancer. The repertoire was sequenced with immunoSEQ multiplex PCR; TCRdb's copy has only in-frame clones and lacks some. This table holds over 50,000 clones, approximately 83% found once. Here the sequenced sample was peripheral blood mononuclear cells, taken before any cancer treatment. Receptors originate from a man between 40 and 75 years old with stage III lung adenocarcinoma.

The chain links TRBV7-2 to TRBJ2-1, with 13 bases identical to TRBD2. With V trimmed by 4 bases and J by 9 bases, 9 bases remained unmatched. The CDR3 sequence is 16 residues long. Germline V lookup: CDR1 SGHTA, CDR2 FQGNSA. The DNA for the CDR3 is TGTGCCAGCAGCTCTACTAGCGGGGGGGCCAGGGTTGAGCAGTTCTTC. Amino acids: CASSSTSGGARVEQFF.

The rearrangement joins TRBV7-6 to TRBJ1-1; 11 bases match TRBD1. Per the germline V gene, CDR1 is SGHVS and CDR2 is FNYEAQ. The CDR3 totals 14 residues. J gave up 8 bases and V 4 bases, and 6 bases lay outside the gene matches. CDR3 protein: CASSSGQGAAEAFF. CDR3 bases: TGTGCCAGCAGCTCAGGACAGGGGGCGGCCGAAGCTTTCTTT.

The chain is built from TRBV6-1 and TRBJ2-7; perhaps TRBD1 as D (6 bases). Germline V lookup: CDR1 MNHNS, CDR2 SASEGT. V was shortened by 6 bases and J by 4 bases, with 13 bases between the two germline ends. The CDR3 spans 13 residues. CDR3 region: CASSQGSEYEQYF. The CDR3 coding sequence is TGTGCCAGCAGCCAGGGGAGCGAGTACGAGCAGTACTTC.

This chain connects TRBV6-6 to TRBJ2-7, with D perhaps matching TRBD1 (6 bases). There are 12 residues in the CDR3. Germline V gene data show CDR1 as MNHNY and CDR2 as SVGAGI (reference sequence). V dropped 7 bases and J dropped 0 bases, with 7 bases sitting between them. DNA of the CDR3: TGTGCCAGCACGGACAGCTCCTACGAGCAGTACTTC. The encoded protein is CASTDSSYEQYF.

This rearrangement joins TRBV7-2 to TRBJ1-1, with D tentatively TRBD1 (6 bases). V lost 2 bases to trimming and J lost 6 bases, with 10 bases between them. There are 13 residues in the CDR3. The V gene's germline CDR1 is SGHTA and CDR2 FQGNSA. CDR3 DNA: TGTGCCAGCAGCTTAATAACAGGGCCTGAAGCTTTCTTT. Encoded protein: CASSLITGPEAFF. Using reference TRBV7-2 and TRBJ1-1 for the parts outside the CDR3, the full variable domain is GAGVSQSPSNKVTEKGKDVELRCDPISGHTALYWYRQSLGQGLEFLIYFQGNSAPDKSGLPSDRFSAERTGGSVSTLTIQRTQQEDSAVYLCASSLITGPEAFFGQGTRLTVV.

The J gene is TRBJ1-4, the V gene TRBV6-5; D might be TRBD1 (6 bases). The germline gives CDR1 MNHEY, CDR2 SVGAGI. The CDR3 runs to 14 residues. Trimming took 4 bases from V and 6 from J, leaving 12 bases between them. CDR3 in DNA: TGTGCCAGCAGTTCACAGGGTACGGATGAAAAACTGTTTTTT. Encoded protein: CASSSQGTDEKLFF.

This clone appeared a single time. The chain joins TRBV9 to TRBJ2-7; D may be TRBD2 (6 bases). V was shortened by 3 bases and J by 6 bases, with 22 bases between the two germline ends. The CDR3 runs 16 residues. Germline V gene lookup returns CDR1 SGDLS and CDR2 YYNGEE. The CDR3 sequence is CASSDWGVTGISEQYF. The CDR3, as DNA: TGTGCCAGCAGCGACTGGGGGGTGACGGGGATATCCGAGCAGTACTTC.

This clone was picked up a small number of times. This rearrangement joins TRBV27 to TRBJ2-5, with a weak D call TRBD2 (6 bases). V was clipped by 8 bases and J by 3 bases, with 19 bases between them. There are 15 residues in the CDR3. Per germline, CDR1 MNHEY and CDR2 SMNVEV (reference sequence). The CDR3 nucleotides are TGTGCCAGCCGTGGGGGGTTGCACCTAAAAGAGACCCAGTACTTC. It specifies CASRGGLHLKETQYF.

Only one count was recorded for this clone. The chain employs TRBV19 and TRBJ2-7, with D unresolved. Germline-derived CDR1 and CDR2 are LNHDA and SQIVND (reference sequence). This CDR3 region has 13 residues. Trimming cost V 6 bases and J 3 bases, with 12 bases left between them. CDR3 sequence: CASRGFPDYEQYF. Written as DNA, the CDR3 is TGTGCCAGTAGGGGGTTCCCCGACTACGAGCAGTACTTC.

This sequence joins TRBV7-3 and TRBJ2-7, with a weak D call TRBD1 (6 bases). Trimming took off 5 bases at V and 3 bases at J, with 11 bases between the two ends. The CDR3 sequence is 13 residues long. The germline V gene encodes CDR1 SGHTA and CDR2 FQGTGA. The CDR3 is CASSQQQGYEQYF. CDR3 sequence (DNA): TGTGCCAGCAGCCAACAACAGGGCTACGAGCAGTACTTC. Using reference TRBV7-3 and TRBJ2-7 for the parts outside the CDR3, the full variable domain is GAGVSQTPSNKVTEKGKYVELRCDPISGHTALYWYRQSLGQGPEFLIYFQGTGAADDSGLPNDRFFAVRPEGSVSTLKIQRTERGDSAVYLCASSQQQGYEQYFGPGTRLTVT.

This clone was found once. A much bigger clone sits one base away, suggesting this may be a read error. The V call is TRBV7-2, the J call TRBJ2-1; D is perhaps TRBD2 (5 bases). This CDR3 is 15 amino acids long. CDR1 and CDR2 from the germline V gene are SGHTA and FQGNSA. CDR3 sequence (DNA): TGTGCCAACAGCATCTCTGGACTCATAGTGGATGAGCAGTTCTTC. Protein: CANSISGLIVDEQFF.

This chain joins TRBV9 and TRBJ1-2; 8 positions agree with TRBD1. V lost 0 bases to trimming and J lost 7 bases; unmatched junction nucleotides: 5. Germline CDR1 is SGDLS and CDR2 is YYNGEE. The CDR3 is made up of 14 amino acids. The CDR3 DNA reads as TGTGCCAGCAGCGTAGAAGGACAGGGTCTTGGCTACACCTTC. This sequence encodes CASSVEGQGLGYTF.

This clone was observed a handful of times. J is TRBJ2-7 and V is TRBV7-2, with 11 bases lining up with TRBD1. V lost 5 bases to trimming and J lost 7 bases; unmatched junction nucleotides: 10. Germline CDR1 SGHTA, CDR2 FQGNSA. The CDR3 is 15 amino acids. CDR3 sequence (DNA): TGTGCCAGCAGCGTAACGGGACAGGGGGTAGGGGAGCAGTACTTC. Amino acid sequence: CASSVTGQGVGEQYF. Using reference TRBV7-2 and TRBJ2-7 for the parts outside the CDR3, the full variable domain is GAGVSQSPSNKVTEKGKDVELRCDPISGHTALYWYRQSLGQGLEFLIYFQGNSAPDKSGLPSDRFSAERTGGSVSTLTIQRTQQEDSAVYLCASSVTGQGVGEQYFGPGTRLTVT.

This sequence joins TRBV5-6 and TRBJ1-2; D might be TRBD1 (6 bases). CDR1 is SGHDT and CDR2 is YYEEEE in the germline V gene. This CDR3 contains 13 residues. V was trimmed by 0 bases and J by 8 bases, leaving 11 bases between them. The CDR3: CASSLAGGQGYTF. The CDR3 DNA follows: TGTGCCAGCAGCTTGGCTGGGGGCCAGGGCTACACCTTC.

The CDR3, as DNA: TGTGCCAGTAGTCTCGACATCCTAGGAGATAGCAATCAGCCCCAGCATTTT. Its protein is CASSLDILGDSNQPQHF. This chain links TRBV19 with TRBJ1-5; D is ambiguous. The CDR3 consists of 17 residues. The germline V and J ends were trimmed by 5 bases and 0 bases, with 17 bases remaining between them. Germline values: CDR1 LNHDA, CDR2 SQIVND (reference sequence).

The V call is TRBV19, the J call TRBJ1-2; D ambiguous. CDR3 length: 14 amino acids. Trimming cost V 2 bases and J 3 bases, with 10 bases left between them. Per germline, CDR1 LNHDA and CDR2 SQIVND (reference sequence). In DNA, the CDR3 is TGTGCCAGTAGTATAATTGATTCTGACTATGGCTACACCTTC. Translated, it gives CASSIIDSDYGYTF.

This chain uses TRBV5-1 with TRBJ2-7, with D possibly matching TRBD1 (6 bases). Germline-derived CDR1 and CDR2 are SGHRS and YFSETQ. CDR3 length: 13 amino acids. Trimming took off 4 bases at V and 6 bases at J, with 14 bases between the two ends. CDR3 DNA sequence: TGCGCCAGCAGCCCCGGGACATTAACCGAGCAGTACTTC. Encoded protein: CASSPGTLTEQYF.

V gene TRBV6-6 combines with J gene TRBJ2-6; D may be TRBD1 (6 bases). Germline lookup yields CDR1 MNHNY and CDR2 SVGAGI (reference sequence). CDR3 length: 16 amino acids. Trimming took off 0 bases at V and 4 bases at J, with 10 bases between the two ends. The CDR3 spells CASSYSGGVGANVLTF. In DNA, the CDR3 is TGTGCCAGCAGTTACTCTGGGGGCGTCGGGGCCAACGTCCTGACTTTC.

This clone has only one observation. The genes are TRBV5-4 and TRBJ2-2; 14 bases agree with TRBD2. V lost 4 bases, J lost 6 bases, and 5 bases stayed unmatched. The length of the CDR3 is 16 residues. Germline loops: CDR1 SGHNT, CDR2 YYREEE (reference sequence). CDR3 sequence: CASSLTSGGASGELFF. Here the CDR3 DNA reads TGTGCCAGCAGCCTGACTAGCGGGGGGGCCTCCGGGGAGCTGTTTTTT.

The rearrangement links TRBV7-6 to TRBJ2-2; D is ambiguous. V lost 5 bases and J lost 0, with 13 bases in between. The CDR3 contains 16 residues. Germline CDR1 reads SGHVS; CDR2 reads FNYEAQ. CDR3 nucleotides: TGTGCCAGCAGCATGGTCGTAAAGGCGAACACCGGGGAGCTGTTTTTT. This sequence encodes CASSMVVKANTGELFF. Together with reference TRBV7-6 and TRBJ2-2, the CDR3 gives the full variable domain: GAGVSQSPRYKVTKRGQDVALRCDPISGHVSLYWYRQALGQGPEFLTYFNYEAQQDKSGLPNDRFSAERPEGSISTLTIQRTEQRDSAMYRCASSMVVKANTGELFFGEGSRLTVL.

This clone was seen a single time. This chain joins TRBV5-1 and TRBJ1-5; D gene ambiguous. Deletions cut 0 bases from V and 0 bases from J, with 7 bases between. The germline V gene encodes CDR1 SGHRS and CDR2 YFSETQ. This CDR3 contains 15 residues. The CDR3 bases are TGCGCCAGCAGCTTGGGAGTGAATAGCAATCAGCCCCAGCATTTT. This gives the protein CASSLGVNSNQPQHF.

V usage is TRBV5-4 and J usage is TRBJ2-5; the D gene is possibly TRBD1 (5 bases). With 4 bases removed from V and 5 bases from J, the gap between germline ends came to 15 bases. This CDR3 has 14 residues. The germline CDR1 and CDR2 sequences are SGHNT and YYREEE (reference sequence). The CDR3 nucleotides are TGTGCCAGCAGCCCCCGACAGAAGGGGGAGACCCAGTACTTC. This encodes CASSPRQKGETQYF.

The V gene is TRBV7-2, the J gene TRBJ1-4; no clear D gene. The CDR3 contains 15 residues. Germline V gene data show CDR1 as SGHTA and CDR2 as FQGNSA. Deletions cut 2 bases from V and 4 bases from J, with 11 bases between. DNA for the CDR3: TGTGCCAGCAGCTTATTCGGTGATTTTAATGAAAAACTGTTTTTT. Translation gives CASSLFGDFNEKLFF.

V and J are TRBV12-2 and TRBJ2-3; the table's D call, TRBD2, was not checked against the DNA. TRBV12-2 is a listed pseudogene. This CDR3 contains 14 residues. The CDR3 loop reads CASGLYFYADTQYF. Here the CDR3 DNA reads TGTGCATCGGGACTTTATTTTTATGCAGATACGCAGTATTTT.

The CDR3, as DNA: TGTGCCAGCAGTGTACAATACACAGATACGCAGTATTTT. As protein: CASSVQYTDTQYF. The chain employs TRBV6-1 and TRBJ2-3; the D is unclear. The CDR3 has 13 amino acids. The V and J ends lost 4 bases and 2 bases respectively, with 7 bases between them. CDR1 and CDR2 (germline): MNHNS, SASEGT.

This clone was counted only a few times. The rearrangement links TRBV30 to TRBJ1-4; 10 bases line up with TRBD1. Germline assignment: CDR1 GTSNPN and CDR2 SVGIG (reference sequence). This CDR3 is 14 amino acids long. The J segment lost 6 bases and the V segment lost 2 bases, leaving 3 bases of the junction unmatched. CDR3 coding DNA: TGTGCCTGGAGTTCCGGGACAGGGGATGAAAAACTGTTTTTT. Protein sequence: CAWSSGTGDEKLFF.